This TCR beta chain is from a study of post-analysis software for immune sequencing data. Overall study results and limits: In patients, TRBV5-6, TRBV5-1 and TRBV20-1 belonged to five TRBV segments found more frequently than in controls.

V shed 5 bases and J shed 7 bases, with 12 bases lying between them. Germline V lookup: CDR1 SQVTM, CDR2 ANQGSEA. The CDR3 is 11 residues long. Prepared TCR beta cDNA libraries contained unique molecular identifiers. Each CDR3 protein gets one entry after TCRdb re-called the PCR reads with MiXCR. The sample lists about 760,000 distinct CDR3 sequences, less than 35% occurring once. This clonotype has only a few counts. Its cognate antigen is unknown. This clone may be a read error of a much larger clone one base away. What was sequenced was blood. The source of this sequence is a girl aged 10-17 years with multiple sclerosis. This sequence joins TRBV29-1 and TRBJ2-7; no firm D call. DNA of the CDR3: TGCAGCGTTTCTCGGCTAGATGAGCAGTACTTC. This sequence encodes CSVSRLDEQYF.